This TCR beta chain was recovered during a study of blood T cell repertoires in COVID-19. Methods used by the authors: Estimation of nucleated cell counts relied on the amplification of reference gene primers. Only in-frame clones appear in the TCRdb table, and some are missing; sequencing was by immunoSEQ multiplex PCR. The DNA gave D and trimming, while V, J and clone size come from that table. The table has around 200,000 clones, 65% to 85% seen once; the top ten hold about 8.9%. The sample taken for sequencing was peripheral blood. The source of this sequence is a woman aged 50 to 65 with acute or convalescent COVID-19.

CDR3: CASSADGGKNIQYF. The CDR3 bases are TGTGCCAGCAGCGCTGATGGGGGGAAAAACATTCAGTACTTC. The chain carries TRBV7-2 and TRBJ2-4; D is perhaps TRBD2 (6 bases). The V gene's germline CDR1 is SGHTA and CDR2 FQGNSA. CDR3 length equals 14 residues. With 5 bases removed from V and 4 bases from J, the gap between germline ends came to 12 bases.